The entry below describes one TCR beta chain. The sample is drawn from a study of blood T cell repertoires in COVID-19. The wider study: COVID-19 samples collected from the United States, Italy and Spain covered acute and convalescent phases.

Germline V gene sequence: CDR1 LNHDA, CDR2 SQIVND (reference sequence). Trimming shortened V by 0 bases and J by 3 bases, and 18 bases separated the two germline ends. This CDR3 contains 18 residues. Under the authors' procedure: The authors estimated nucleated cell counts from reference gene primer amplification. The data were produced by immunoSEQ multiplex PCR, yet TCRdb's version contains in-frame clones alone and is incomplete. V and J calls and clone size follow that table, whereas D and trimming were derived from the DNA. The repertoire holds hundreds of thousands of clones, around four fifths seen once, with 1.5% to 2% in the top ten.

The gene calls are TRBV19 and TRBJ1-5, with unresolved D. Sequencing was performed on peripheral blood. This clonotype was obtained from a woman aged 80 or over with acute or convalescent COVID-19. This chain's CDR3 is CASSIDQVSLGDNQPQHF. CDR3 coding DNA: TGTGCCAGTAGTATAGATCAGGTATCTCTCGGGGACAATCAGCCCCAGCATTTT.